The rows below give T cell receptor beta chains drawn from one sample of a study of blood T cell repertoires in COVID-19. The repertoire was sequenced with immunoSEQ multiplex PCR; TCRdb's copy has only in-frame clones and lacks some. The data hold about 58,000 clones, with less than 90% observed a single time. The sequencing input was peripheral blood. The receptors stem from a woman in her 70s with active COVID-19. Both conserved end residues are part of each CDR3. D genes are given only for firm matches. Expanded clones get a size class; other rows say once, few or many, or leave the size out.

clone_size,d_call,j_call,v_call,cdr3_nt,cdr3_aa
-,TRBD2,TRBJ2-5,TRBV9,TGTGCCAGCAGCCCGATGGGACTAGCGGGCCAAGAGACCCAGTACTTC,CASSPMGLAGQETQYF
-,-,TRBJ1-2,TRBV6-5,TGTGCCAGCAGTACAGGTCTTTCGCTCGGTGGCTACACCTTC,CASSTGLSLGGYTF
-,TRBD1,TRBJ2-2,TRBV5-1,TGCGCCAGCAGCCTGGGACAGCTGAACACCGGGGAGCTGTTTTTT,CASSLGQLNTGELFF
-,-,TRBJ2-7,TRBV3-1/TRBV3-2,TGTGCCAGCAGCCAATCGACTAACTCCTACGAGCAGTACTTC,CASSQSTNSYEQYF
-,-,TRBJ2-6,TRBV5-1,TGCGCCAGCAGCTTGGCGGCAGGGAGGGCCAACGTCCTGACTTTC,CASSLAAGRANVLTF
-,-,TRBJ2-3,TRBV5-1,TGCGCCAGCAGCTTGTCAGGGTTACAAACAGATACGCAGTATTTT,CASSLSGLQTDTQYF
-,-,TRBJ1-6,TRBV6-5,TGTGCCAGCAGTTACTCGAGCGCAGCGAATTCACCCCTCCACTTT,CASSYSSAANSPLHF
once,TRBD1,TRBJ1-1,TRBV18,TGTGCCAGCTCACCAAGCCGGGACAGGGATGCTTTCTTT,CASSPSRDRDAFF
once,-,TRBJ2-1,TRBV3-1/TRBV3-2,TGTGCCAGCAGCCAAGATCAAGGGACTGACACAATCTACAATGAGCAGTTCTTC,CASSQDQGTDTIYNEQFF
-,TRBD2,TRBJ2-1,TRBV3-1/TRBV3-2,TGTGCCAGCAGCCAAGTCCCTAGCGGGAATGAGCAGTTCTTC,CASSQVPSGNEQFF
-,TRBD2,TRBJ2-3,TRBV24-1,TGTGCCACCAGTGATTCCGGGACTAGCGGGAGCATCACAGATACGCAGTATTTT,CATSDSGTSGSITDTQYF
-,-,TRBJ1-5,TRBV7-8,TGTGCCAGCAGCTTAGGTCAGTTACACAATCAGCCCCAGCATTTT,CASSLGQLHNQPQHF
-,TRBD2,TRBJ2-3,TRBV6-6,TGTGCCAGCAGACCTAGCGGGAGTACAGATACGCAGTATTTT,CASRPSGSTDTQYF
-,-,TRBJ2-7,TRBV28,TGTGCCAGCAGTCTCGATCTCCGGGTTCCGATACAGGGCGAGGAGAATTTCGGGCTCTACGAGCAGTACTTC,CASSLDLRVPIQGEENFGLYEQYF
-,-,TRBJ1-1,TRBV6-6,TGTGCCGGCCGGACAGCTAAGAACACTGAAGCTTTCTTT,CAGRTAKNTEAFF
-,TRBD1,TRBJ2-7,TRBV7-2,TGTGCCAGCAGCCCCCGGACAGGTGGCAACGAGCAGTACTTC,CASSPRTGGNEQYF
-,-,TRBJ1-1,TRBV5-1,TGCGCCAGCAATTTTGGACACTCCTTCACTGAAGCTTTCTTT,CASNFGHSFTEAFF
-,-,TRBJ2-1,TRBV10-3,TGTGCCATCAGTGAGCTAGAGTTATACAATGAGCAGTTCTTC,CAISELELYNEQFF
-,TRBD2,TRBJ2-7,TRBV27,TGTGCCAGCAGTTACAATTTAGCGGGAGCGCAGTACTTC,CASSYNLAGAQYF
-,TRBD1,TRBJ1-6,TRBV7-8,TGTGCCAGCAGCCAGACAGGGGAGCGTTCACCCCTCCACTTT,CASSQTGERSPLHF
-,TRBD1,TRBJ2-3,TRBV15,TGTGCCACCAGCAGAGATCCGGGACAGCAAGATACGCAGTATTTT,CATSRDPGQQDTQYF
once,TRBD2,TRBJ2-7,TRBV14,TGTGCCAGCAGCCGTCTAGCGGGAGCATCCTACGAGCAGTACTTC,CASSRLAGASYEQYF
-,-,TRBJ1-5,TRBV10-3,TGTGCCATCAGTGAGTCGGCATCAAGCAATCAGCCCCAGCATTTT,CAISESASSNQPQHF
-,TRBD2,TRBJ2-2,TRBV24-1,TGTGCCACCAGTGATTGGGGGAGGGCAGGCCGGAACACCGGGGAGCTGTTTTTT,CATSDWGRAGRNTGELFF
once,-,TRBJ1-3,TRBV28,TGTGCCAGCAGTCCGCCCGTGGGGCAGGGGAGAAACACCATATATTTT,CASSPPVGQGRNTIYF
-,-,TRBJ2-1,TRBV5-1,TGCGCCAGCAGCTTGGGTGGCGGTTACAATGAGCAGTTCTTC,CASSLGGGYNEQFF
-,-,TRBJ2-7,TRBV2,TGTGCCAGCGATAGGGGTTGGGAGCAGTACTTC,CASDRGWEQYF
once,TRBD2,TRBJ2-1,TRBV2,TGTGCCAGCAGTGAACGGTCTAGCGGGACATATGAGCAGTTCTTC,CASSERSSGTYEQFF
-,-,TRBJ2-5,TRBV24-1,TGTGCCACTGGGTCCGGGGGTCGAGAGACCCAGTACTTC,CATGSGGRETQYF
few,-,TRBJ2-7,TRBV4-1,TGCGCCAGCAGTCCAAGGGGACCGGGACTGCCAGCTCCTTCTTACGAGCAGTACTTC,CASSPRGPGLPAPSYEQYF
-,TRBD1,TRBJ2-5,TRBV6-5,TGTGCCAGCAGTCCATGGACAGGGGGGGAGACCCAGTACTTC,CASSPWTGGETQYF
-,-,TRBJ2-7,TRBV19,TGTGCCAGTAGTATACAGGTCGGTTACGAGCAGTACTTC,CASSIQVGYEQYF
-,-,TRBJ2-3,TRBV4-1,TGCGCCAGCAGTCGAGGTGACCCCCGCACAGATACGCAGTATTTT,CASSRGDPRTDTQYF
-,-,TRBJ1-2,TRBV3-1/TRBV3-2,TGTGCCAGCAGCCAAGAGATCACACCTCGCCTCTATGGCTACACCTTC,CASSQEITPRLYGYTF
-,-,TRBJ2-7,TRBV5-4,TGTGCCAGCAGCTTGTCGATCGATAGCTCCTACGAGCAGTACTTC,CASSLSIDSSYEQYF
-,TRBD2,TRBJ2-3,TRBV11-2,TGTGCCAGCAGCGATAGCGGGACTAGCACAGATACGCAGTATTTT,CASSDSGTSTDTQYF
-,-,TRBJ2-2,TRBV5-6,TGTGCCAGCAGCCCCTACAGGGAGGGCGGGGAGCTGTTTTTT,CASSPYREGGELFF
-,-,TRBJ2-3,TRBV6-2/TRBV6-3,TGTGCCAGCAGTTACTCGGTCGCGGGCGGCACAGATACGCAGTATTTT,CASSYSVAGGTDTQYF
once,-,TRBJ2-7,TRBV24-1,TGTGCCACCAGTGAGGCGCGACACGGAGGGGACTACGAGCAGTACTTC,CATSEARHGGDYEQYF
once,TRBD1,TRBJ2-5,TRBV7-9,TGTGCCAGCAGTCTCGCGGACAGGGAGACCCAGTACTTC,CASSLADRETQYF
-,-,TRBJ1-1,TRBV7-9,TGTGCCGACCCTGGGGGCGACTCCATGAACACTGAAGCTTTCTTT,CADPGGDSMNTEAFF